Below are 9 T cell receptor beta chains sequenced from a single sample in a study of low-dose radiotherapy and immunotherapy resistance in tumors. TRAV- and TRBV-specific primers were used for first-strand cDNA, which covered alpha and beta chains. Amplification of TCRs used a constant-region primer and V-primer adapter for around 20 PCR cycles. Using its own MiXCR run on the reads, TCRdb lists one record per CDR3 protein. The data hold tens of thousands of distinct CDR3 sequences, with 9.4% observed a single time. Time point meaning: before trial treatment. The source material was PBMCs, sampled before treatment. The origin of the receptors is a male donor with prostate cancer.

Many counts were recorded for this clonotype. The CDR3 protein is CSVTGGSINQPQHF. CDR3 DNA sequence: TGCAGTGTTACAGGGGGGTCCATCAATCAGCCCCAGCATTTT. The gene calls are TRBV20-1 and TRBJ1-5; TRBD1 matches 8 bases. Trimming cost V 7 bases and J 3 bases; bases outside gene matches: 8. The CDR3 runs 14 residues. Per germline, CDR1 DFQATT and CDR2 SNEGSKA (reference sequence).

The chain carries TRBV5-1 and TRBJ2-3; TRBD1 matches at 7 bases. Germline V gene lookup returns CDR1 SGHRS and CDR2 YFSETQ. Trimming cost V 3 bases and J 15 bases; bases outside gene matches: 16. The CDR3 spans 14 residues. The CDR3 region has the DNA TGCGCCAGCAGCTCGGGACAGAGCACAGATACTCATTATTTT. This encodes CASSSGQSTDTHYF.

About this clonotype itself: A far larger clone lies a single base away; this is likely a read error. V usage is TRBV5-1 and J usage is TRBJ2-1, with 8 bases identical to TRBD1. The CDR3 runs to 15 residues. Germline V gene sequence: CDR1 SGHRS, CDR2 YFSETQ. The DNA of the CDR3 is TGTGCCAGCAGCTTAACCGGGACAGGCTGCAATGAGCAGTTCTTC. Amino acids: CASSLTGTGCNEQFF.

This clonotype came up many times. V gene TRBV20-1 combines with J gene TRBJ1-2, with D perhaps TRBD1 (5 bases). CDR3 length: 11 residues. V dropped 5 bases and J dropped 8 bases, with 12 bases sitting between them. Germline V lookup: CDR1 DFQATT, CDR2 SNEGSKA (reference sequence). The CDR3, as DNA: TGCAGTGCTTCAGGGTCATTGGGCTACACCTTC. Translated, it gives CSASGSLGYTF.

This clonotype was seen repeatedly, ten times or more. The chain recombines TRBV7-2 with TRBJ2-7; 9 nucleotides align to TRBD2. This CDR3 is built from 15 residues. Looked up from germline, CDR1 is SGHTA and CDR2 is FQGNSA. J lost 3 bases, V lost 1 base, and 4 bases had no gene match. CDR3 sequence (DNA): TGTGCCAGCAGCTTAGGGGTGACTAGCGGCTACGAGCAGTACTTC. Translated: CASSLGVTSGYEQYF. Full variable domain (outside the CDR3, taken from reference TRBV7-2 and TRBJ2-7): GAGVSQSPSNKVTEKGKDVELRCDPISGHTALYWYRQSLGQGLEFLIYFQGNSAPDKSGLPSDRFSAERTGGSVSTLTIQRTQQEDSAVYLCASSLGVTSGYEQYFGPGTRLTVT.

The chain links TRBV20-1 to TRBJ2-7, with D possibly called TRBD1 or TRBD2 (5 bases each). Trimming took 2 bases from V and 3 from J, leaving 14 bases between them. This CDR3 comprises 14 residues. Germline V gene lookup returns CDR1 DFQATT and CDR2 SNEGSKA (reference sequence). CDR3 protein: CSARMGRTFYEQYF. The CDR3 DNA is TGCAGTGCTAGAATGGGACGGACTTTCTACGAGCAGTACTTC.

This clonotype was observed at least ten times. This chain links TRBV7-2 with TRBJ2-1; 12 bases agree with TRBD2. The CDR3 spans 15 residues. V lost 5 bases, J lost 5 bases, and 4 bases stayed unmatched. CDR1 and CDR2 from the germline V gene are SGHTA and FQGNSA. The CDR3 sequence: CASSPRTSGDNEQFF. The CDR3 nucleotides read TGTGCCAGCAGCCCCCGGACTAGCGGGGACAATGAGCAGTTCTTC.

The chain carries TRBV25-1 and TRBJ1-2; a possible D gene is TRBD1 (6 bases). CDR1 is MGHDK and CDR2 is SYGVNS in the germline V gene. This CDR3 has 17 amino acids. V was cut by 1 base and J by 4 bases, with 19 bases left in between. The CDR3 DNA sequence: TGTGCCAGCAGTGAATCTGGAGGGGGACCCGCAAGCTATGGCTACACCTTC. Translated, it gives CASSESGGGPASYGYTF.

This clonotype was seen many times. The chain recombines TRBV28 with TRBJ2-1; TRBD2 matches at 10 bases. The germline gives CDR1 MDHEN, CDR2 SYDVKM. With V trimmed by 5 bases and J by 5 bases, 9 bases remained unmatched. CDR3 length: 16 amino acids. The CDR3 DNA is TGTGCCAGCAGTCACTCAGCGGGAGGGCCTAACAATGAGCAGTTCTTC. Encoded protein: CASSHSAGGPNNEQFF.